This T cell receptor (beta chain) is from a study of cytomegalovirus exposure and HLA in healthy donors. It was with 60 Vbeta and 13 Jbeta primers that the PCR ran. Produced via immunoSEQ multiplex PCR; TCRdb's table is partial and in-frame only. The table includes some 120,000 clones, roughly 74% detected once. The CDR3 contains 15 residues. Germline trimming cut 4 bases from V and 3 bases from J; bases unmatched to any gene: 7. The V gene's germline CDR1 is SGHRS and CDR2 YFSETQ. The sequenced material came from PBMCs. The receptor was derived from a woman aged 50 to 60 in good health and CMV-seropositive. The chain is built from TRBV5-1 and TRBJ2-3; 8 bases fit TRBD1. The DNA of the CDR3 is TGCGCCAGCAGCATTGGACAGGGTAGGACAGATACGCAGTATTTT. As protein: CASSIGQGRTDTQYF.